The entry that follows covers one T cell receptor (beta chain) sequence. This sample stems from a study of blood T cell repertoires in COVID-19. Whole-study context: The samples span acute and convalescent COVID-19 from the United States, Italy and Spain. Sources were T cells, B-cell-depleted T cells, or PBMCs; the material itself was cDNA or gDNA.

As originally analysed: The authors estimated nucleated cell counts from reference gene primer amplification. Method: immunoSEQ multiplex PCR; TCRdb's copy keeps in-frame clones and lacks some. D and trimming were read from the DNA, whereas the V and J calls and clone size are those reported in that table. Of 250,000 to 350,000 clones listed, 87% are singletons. Sequenced sample: peripheral blood. The sequence was obtained from a man younger than 30 with active or convalescent COVID-19.

In DNA, the CDR3 is TGTGCCAGCTCACAGGGGTACGAAAAACTGTTTTTT. It yields the protein CASSQGYEKLFF. V and J are TRBV2 and TRBJ1-4, with TRBD1 matching 7 bases. CDR1 and CDR2 (germline): SNHLY, FYNNEI. The CDR3 consists of 12 residues. V gave up 8 bases and J gave up 8 bases; unmatched junction bases: 5.